The clone carrying this T cell receptor beta chain has only a few counts. Trimming shortened V by 4 bases and J by 0 bases, and 10 bases separated the two germline ends. Germline lookup yields CDR1 MGHRA and CDR2 YSYEKL. The CDR3 consists of 16 residues. The record originates from a study of T cells in Graves' hyperthyroidism and ophthalmopathy. Study-wide background: Before any treatment, at initial diagnosis, peripheral blood was collected.

RNA transcripts served as the template for amplifying TCR beta CDR3 regions. The HTBI primer set served for first-round RT-PCR of the TCR CDR3. TCRdb independently ran MiXCR on the multiplex PCR reads; one entry per CDR3 protein. The sample holds about 400,000 distinct CDR3 sequences, around 16% seen once. Sequenced: blood. The sequence was obtained from a woman in her late teens or twenties with Graves' hyperthyroidism that later progressed to Graves' ophthalmopathy. The chain uses TRBV4-1 and TRBJ2-6; tentative D call: TRBD2 (5 bases). The CDR3 spells CASSRPAGSGANVLTF. In nucleotides, the CDR3 is TGCGCCAGCAGCCGCCCCGCGGGCTCTGGGGCCAACGTCCTGACTTTC.